Below, 18 T cell receptor beta chains from the same sample are listed, as sequenced in a study of response to subunit inactivated influenza vaccine (dated by TCRdb to about 2018). The protocol used for the library was RT-PCR. Sequencer: Illumina HiSeq 2500. In TCRdb, the public reads were trimmed at Q25 with fastp and aligned with MiXCR, with productive beta chains retained. For every CDR3 protein sequence, its rows merge into one entry that carries the most common genes and DNA. The sample includes over 650,000 distinct CDR3 sequences, with less than 20% observed a single time. The ten largest account for approximately 10% of the sample. Sequenced here: PBMCs from blood, sampled approximately 5 days after vaccination. The receptors shown here come from a man over 45 who received an inactivated influenza vaccine. Donor details come from another sample of the same person, matched by shared clones.

This clonotype was detected a few times. The chain employs TRBV7-2 and TRBJ1-6; 9 bases agree with TRBD1. CDR3 length equals 15 residues. Germline lookup yields CDR1 SGHTA and CDR2 FQGNSA. V was clipped by 5 bases and J by 9 bases; unmatched bases: 8. This CDR3 is CASSQGQGLSSPLHF. The CDR3 DNA is TGTGCCAGCAGCCAGGGACAGGGCTTGAGTTCACCCCTCCACTTT.

Only a few counts were recorded for this clonotype. This chain links TRBV5-1 with TRBJ2-3; 9 nucleotides line up with TRBD2. Germline CDR1 reads SGHRS; CDR2 reads YFSETQ. The CDR3 totals 15 residues. V shed 4 bases, J shed 1 base, and the junction held 4 bases outside the gene matches. The CDR3 nucleotides are TGCGCCAGCAGCCGGATAGCGGGGGGCACAGATACGCAGTATTTT. Its translation is CASSRIAGGTDTQYF.

The V call is TRBV12-3 or TRBV12-4, the J call TRBJ2-7; 9 nucleotides match TRBD1. With V trimmed by 8 bases and J by 3 bases, 11 bases remained unmatched. This CDR3 contains 15 residues. CDR3 protein: CASSETGTGYYEQYF. CDR3 bases: TGTGCCAGCTCCGAAACCGGGACAGGGTACTACGAGCAGTACTTC.

This clonotype was counted between two and nine times. The rearrangement joins TRBV6-1 to TRBJ1-3; D remains ambiguous. The CDR3 totals 14 residues. Germline V gene lookup returns CDR1 MNHNS and CDR2 SASEGT. Between the trimmed V and J ends, which lost 8 bases and 0 bases, there was a span of 11 bases. In DNA, the CDR3 is TGTGCCAGCGCGGCCTCTCGCTCTGGAAACACCATATATTTT. Its translation: CASAASRSGNTIYF.

Written as DNA, the CDR3 is TGTGCCAGCAGTTCACAACTACAGGGGGCCAGCAATCAGCCCCAGCATTTT. Residues: CASSSQLQGASNQPQHF. The J gene is TRBJ1-5, the V gene TRBV12-3 or TRBV12-4, with 9 bases that match TRBD1. The CDR3 has 17 amino acids. Trimming cost V 4 bases and J 1 base; bases outside gene matches: 8.

The chain combines TRBV4-3 with TRBJ2-2, with 7 bases fitting TRBD1. CDR3 size: 17 residues. Germline V lookup: CDR1 LGHNA, CDR2 YSLEER. The V and J ends lost 3 bases and 4 bases, in that order; junction bases with no gene match: 11. The CDR3 DNA follows: TGCGCCAGCAGCCAGGACAGGCCGTATCTGGGCACCGGGGAGCTGTTTTTT. It yields the protein CASSQDRPYLGTGELFF.

J is TRBJ1-5 and V is TRBV20-1; weak D call: TRBD1 (5 bases). Germline lookup yields CDR1 DFQATT and CDR2 SNEGSKA (reference sequence). The V end was cut by 6 bases, the J end by 6 bases, with 18 bases between. The CDR3 has 14 residues. The CDR3 region is CSALDPGRGQPQHF. The CDR3 DNA reads TGCAGTGCCCTAGACCCGGGGCGGGGTCAGCCCCAGCATTTT.

The J gene is TRBJ2-1, the V gene TRBV30, with 8 nucleotides matching TRBD2. Losses at the gene ends were 2 bases for V and 1 base for J; bases not matched to a gene: 4. The CDR3 contains 15 residues. The germline CDR1 and CDR2 sequences are GTSNPN and SVGIG (reference sequence). The chain's CDR3 is CAWSIGRGSYNEQFF. In DNA, the CDR3 is TGTGCCTGGAGTATCGGGAGGGGATCCTACAATGAGCAGTTCTTC. Variable domain in full (rest from reference TRBV30 and TRBJ2-1): SQTIHQWPATLVQPVGSPLSLECTVEGTSNPNLYWYRQAAGRGLQLLFYSVGIGQISSEVPQNLSASRPQDRQFILSSKKLLLSDSGFYLCAWSIGRGSYNEQFFGPGTRLTVL.

A few counts support this clonotype. The V gene is TRBV24-1, the J gene TRBJ2-6; D is possibly TRBD2 (5 bases). This CDR3 has 20 residues. Germline CDR1 and CDR2: KGHDR and SFDVKD. Trimming took off 6 bases at V and 2 bases at J, with 25 bases between the two ends. CDR3 amino acids: CATSNLVRTYQSPGANVLTF. The CDR3 region has the DNA TGTGCCACCAGTAACCTAGTCCGGACTTATCAGAGTCCTGGGGCCAACGTCCTGACTTTC.

In this sample, this clonotype turned up many times. This chain uses TRBV12-3 or TRBV12-4 with TRBJ2-5, with 7 bases aligning to TRBD1. J was trimmed by 5 bases and V by 1 base; bases with no gene match: 7. This CDR3 is built from 15 residues. CDR3 DNA sequence: TGTGCCAGCAGTTTAGGAAAGGGGGCCCCTGAGACCCAGTACTTC. It specifies CASSLGKGAPETQYF.

This clonotype was picked up a small number of times. The chain is built from TRBV20-1 and TRBJ2-6; the D is unclear. Germline loops: CDR1 DFQATT, CDR2 SNEGSKA (reference sequence). With 4 bases removed from V and 12 bases from J, the gap between germline ends came to 13 bases. The CDR3 is 12 amino acids. CDR3 DNA: TGCAGTGCTACGCCCTTTAGAGGCGTCCTGACTTTC. As protein: CSATPFRGVLTF.

This clonotype was picked up many times. CDR3 sequence (DNA): TGCAGTGCTAGTACTGGGACAGGGGACCACGAGCAGTACTTC. Translating it yields CSASTGTGDHEQYF. V usage is TRBV20-1 and J usage is TRBJ2-7; TRBD1 agrees at 10 bases. Germline lookup yields CDR1 DFQATT and CDR2 SNEGSKA (reference sequence). CDR3 length equals 14 residues. V shed 3 bases and J 5 bases; nucleotides not matched to a gene: 7.

This chain uses TRBV6-2 or TRBV6-3 with TRBJ2-7; D possibly corresponds to TRBD2 (5 bases). Trimming pared 2 bases from V and 0 bases from J, leaving 14 bases between. The germline CDR1 and CDR2 sequences are MNHEY and SVGEGT. CDR3 size: 16 residues. The CDR3 DNA sequence: TGTGCCAGCAGTTACCTTTCGGGAAAAAGCTCCTACGAGCAGTACTTC. Protein: CASSYLSGKSSYEQYF.

Only a few counts were recorded for this clonotype. V usage is TRBV4-2 and J usage is TRBJ2-1, with D unclear. CDR3 size: 14 residues. V was clipped by 2 bases and J by 5 bases, with 10 bases between them. The V gene's germline CDR1 is LGHNA and CDR2 YNFKEQ. CDR3 nucleotides: TGTGCCAGCAGCCAACCGATCACAAACAATGAGCAGTTCTTC. Translation: CASSQPITNNEQFF.

The rearrangement joins TRBV12-3 or TRBV12-4 to TRBJ1-1; D remains unclear. The CDR3 runs to 12 residues. Deletions cut 10 bases from V and 5 bases from J, with 14 bases between. The CDR3 spells CATWHPGTEAFF. CDR3 nucleotide sequence: TGTGCCACCTGGCACCCGGGGACTGAAGCTTTCTTT.

V and J are TRBV24-1 and TRBJ2-1, with TRBD2 identical over 9 bases. From germline, CDR1 is KGHDR and CDR2 SFDVKD. V lost 9 bases to trimming and J lost 5 bases; unmatched junction nucleotides: 7. This CDR3 contains 14 residues. CDR3 loop: CATAGGGWDNEQFF. In DNA, the CDR3 is TGTGCCACCGCGGGAGGGGGTTGGGACAATGAGCAGTTCTTC.

This clonotype showed up just a few times. The V call is TRBV7-9, the J call TRBJ2-2; the D is unclear. Germline CDR1 and CDR2: SEHNR and FQNEAQ (reference sequence). The CDR3 has 14 residues. Deletions cut 8 bases from V and 5 bases from J, with 15 bases between. The CDR3 DNA reads as TGTGCCAGCTTGGTAGTTCCGAGGACCGGGGAGCTGTTTTTT. Protein: CASLVVPRTGELFF.

The CDR3 protein is CASSSQGPYSNQPQHF. As DNA, the CDR3 is TGTGCCAGCAGCTCACAGGGACCCTATAGCAATCAGCCCCAGCATTTT. V is TRBV5-6 and J is TRBJ1-5; possibly TRBD1 for D (6 bases). Germline loops: CDR1 SGHDT, CDR2 YYEEEE. The V end lost 3 bases, the J end lost 0 bases, and 13 bases lay between the germline ends. The CDR3 is 16 amino acids.